What follows describes a single T cell receptor beta chain. Its antigen is unidentified. The individuals who served as donors were healthy Caucasians living in Russia, aged about 6 to 100. This specimen comes from a study of blood T cells in healthy people across ages. Study-wide results and limits: The CMV status of each donor remained undetermined, and this could have confounded shifts in expanded clonotypes.

Alongside a J-beta primer mix, a sample-barcoded 5' primer served in a second PCR lasting roughly 6 to 11 cycles. Each cDNA molecule, via a template-switch adaptor with 12 random nucleotides, was tagged. Using its own MiXCR run on the 5' RACE reads, TCRdb lists one record per CDR3 protein. The sample contains approximately 1,100,000 distinct CDR3 sequences, around 43% of which appear only once. The CDR3 consists of 15 residues. Trimming took 3 bases from V and 2 from J, leaving 14 bases between them. Looked up from germline, CDR1 is LNHNV and CDR2 is YYDKDF (reference sequence). This chain uses TRBV15 with TRBJ2-7, with D perhaps assigned TRBD1 or TRBD2 (5 bases each). The sequencing sample was made of blood. The TCR comes from a woman aged 55-70 years in good health. In DNA, the CDR3 is TGTGCCACCAGCAGCCCGGGGCCCGGGGCCTACGAGCAGTACTTC. As protein: CATSSPGPGAYEQYF.